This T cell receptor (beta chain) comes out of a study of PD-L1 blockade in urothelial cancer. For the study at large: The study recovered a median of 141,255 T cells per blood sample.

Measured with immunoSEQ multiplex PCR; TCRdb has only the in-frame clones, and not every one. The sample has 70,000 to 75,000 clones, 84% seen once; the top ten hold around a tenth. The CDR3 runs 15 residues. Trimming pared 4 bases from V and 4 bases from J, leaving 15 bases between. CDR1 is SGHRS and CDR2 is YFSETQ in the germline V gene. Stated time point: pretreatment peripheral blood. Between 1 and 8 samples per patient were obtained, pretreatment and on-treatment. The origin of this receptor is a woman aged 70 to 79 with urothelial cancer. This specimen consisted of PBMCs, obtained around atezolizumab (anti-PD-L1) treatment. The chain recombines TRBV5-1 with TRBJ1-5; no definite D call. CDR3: CASSISLGPNQPQHF. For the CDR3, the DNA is TGCGCCAGCAGCATCAGTTTGGGCCCAAATCAGCCCCAGCATTTT.